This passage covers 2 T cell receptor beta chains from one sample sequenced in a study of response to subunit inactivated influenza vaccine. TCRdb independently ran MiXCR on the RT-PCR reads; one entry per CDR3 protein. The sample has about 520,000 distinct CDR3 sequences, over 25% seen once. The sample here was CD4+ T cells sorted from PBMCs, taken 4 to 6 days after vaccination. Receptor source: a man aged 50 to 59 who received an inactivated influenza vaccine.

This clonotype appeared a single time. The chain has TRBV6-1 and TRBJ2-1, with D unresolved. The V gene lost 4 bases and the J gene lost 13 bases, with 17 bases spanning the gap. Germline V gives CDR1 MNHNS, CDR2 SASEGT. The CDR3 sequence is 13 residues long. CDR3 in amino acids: CASSGSLLLEQFF. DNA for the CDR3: TGTGCCAGCAGTGGCAGTCTACTCCTCGAACAGTTCTTC.

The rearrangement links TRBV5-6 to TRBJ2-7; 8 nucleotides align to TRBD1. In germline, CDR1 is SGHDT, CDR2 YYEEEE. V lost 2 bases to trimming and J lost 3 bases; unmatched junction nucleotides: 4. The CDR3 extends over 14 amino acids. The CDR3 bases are TGTGCCAGCAGCTTTCTGGACAGGGACTACGAGCAGTACTTC. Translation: CASSFLDRDYEQYF.